A single sample is the source of the 20 T cell receptor beta chains below, sequenced in a study of cytomegalovirus exposure and HLA in healthy donors (dated by TCRdb to the late 2010s). The method was the immunoSEQ multiplex PCR assay. For the multiplex PCR, a mixture combining 60 forward primers for TCR Vbeta segments and 13 reverse primers for TCR Jbeta segments was used. TCRdb mirrors the immuneACCESS table, restricted to in-frame sequences. Some clones are absent from its copies; in checked studies, under half trace to an unresolved V gene, and the reason for the others is unknown. This sample comprises around 130,000 clones, around 90% of them detected only once. The ten biggest clones cover roughly 0.5% of the sample. Material for sequencing was PBMCs. These receptors originate from a woman in her thirties or forties in good health and CMV-seronegative.

This clone was picked up one time. The V and J genes are TRBV4-3 and TRBJ2-4, with 7 bases that match TRBD1. V lost 10 bases, J lost 2 bases, and 23 bases stayed unmatched. Germline-derived CDR1 and CDR2 are LGHNA and YSLEER. The CDR3 spans 19 residues. The CDR3 loop reads CAISPIQGRAGRSKNIQYF. The CDR3 region has the DNA TGCGCCATCTCCCCTATACAGGGGAGAGCCGGTAGGTCCAAAAACATTCAGTACTTC.

The chain is built from TRBV6-5 and TRBJ1-1; D is possibly TRBD1 (5 bases). The V gene's germline CDR1 is MNHEY and CDR2 SVGAGI. V was shortened by 4 bases and J by 12 bases, with 18 bases between the two germline ends. CDR3 length: 13 residues. The CDR3 region has the DNA TGTGCCAGCAGTTCCCCCCGCGTGGGGGGTACTTTCTTT. It codes for CASSSPRVGGTFF.

This rearrangement joins TRBV14 to TRBJ2-2, with D unclear. Trimming removed 4 bases at V and 5 bases at J, with 8 bases between. The CDR3 covers 13 residues. Germline V gene data show CDR1 as SGHDN and CDR2 as FVKESK. The CDR3 reads CASSPRLTGELFF. CDR3 in DNA: TGTGCCAGCAGCCCTCGTTTAACCGGGGAGCTGTTTTTT.

The chain is built from TRBV6-5 and TRBJ1-2; D is possibly TRBD1 (5 bases). This CDR3 is 13 amino acids long. V was trimmed by 5 bases and J by 2 bases, leaving 9 bases between them. CDR1 is MNHEY, CDR2 SVGAGI, per germline. The CDR3 is CASSRDSNYGYTF. The CDR3 region has the DNA TGTGCCAGCAGTCGGGACTCCAACTATGGCTACACCTTC.

V gene TRBV2 combines with J gene TRBJ2-1; 8 bases fit TRBD1. Germline V lookup: CDR1 SNHLY, CDR2 FYNNEI. V shed 6 bases and J 2 bases; nucleotides not matched to a gene: 3. This CDR3 is built from 14 residues. In DNA, the CDR3 is TGTGCCAGCAGGGGACAGGATACCTACAATGAGCAGTTCTTC. Translating gives CASRGQDTYNEQFF.

This chain joins TRBV28 and TRBJ2-2, with D perhaps TRBD2 (5 bases). V was pared by 2 bases and J by 1 base, with 17 bases between. The CDR3 is 18 residues long. CDR1 is MDHEN, CDR2 SYDVKM, per germline. The CDR3 nucleotides are TGTGCCAGCAGTTTACAACGAACTAGAGGGAAGAACACCGGGGAGCTGTTTTTT. This translates into CASSLQRTRGKNTGELFF. The whole variable domain, filled in from reference TRBV28 and TRBJ2-2, reads DVKVTQSSRYLVKRTGEKVFLECVQDMDHENMFWYRQDPGLGLRLIYFSYDVKMKEKGDIPEGYSVSREKKERFSLILESASTNQTSMYLCASSLQRTRGKNTGELFFGEGSRLTVL.

The chain recombines TRBV6-1 with TRBJ2-7; 8 bases are shared with TRBD2. In germline, CDR1 is MNHNS, CDR2 SASEGT. The CDR3 has 16 residues. The V segment lost 3 bases and the J segment 3 bases; nucleotides outside the gene matches: 10. Written as DNA, the CDR3 is TGTGCCAGCAGTGAGTGGTACGGGGGGGACCTCTACGAGCAGTACTTC. This gives the protein CASSEWYGGDLYEQYF.

The genes are TRBV2 and TRBJ2-5; D ambiguous. The DNA end is a closer match to TRBJ2-7, so the J assignment may be wrong. CDR1 and CDR2 from the germline V gene are SNHLY and FYNNEI. The length of the CDR3 is 12 residues. The CDR3 sequence: CASSGSRYEQYF. In nucleotides, the CDR3 is TGTGCCAGCAGTGGGAGCCGCTACGAGCAGTACTTC.

The CDR3 coding sequence is TGCGCCAGCAGCCAAGACCCGACAGGGTCTAACTATGGCTACACCTTC. This codes for CASSQDPTGSNYGYTF. J is TRBJ1-2 and V is TRBV4-1; TRBD1 matches 7 bases. The J segment lost 0 bases and the V segment lost 0 bases, leaving 4 bases of the junction unmatched. Germline V gene sequence: CDR1 MGHRA, CDR2 YSYEKL. CDR3 length: 16 residues.

The chain combines TRBV27 with TRBJ2-3, with 7 bases aligning to TRBD2. The length of the CDR3 is 15 residues. V trimming: 3 bases; J trimming: 1 base; junction bases outside the gene matches: 4. CDR1 and CDR2 from the germline V gene are MNHEY and SMNVEV (reference sequence). The CDR3 nucleotides read TGTGCCAGCAGTTTGTGGGAGGGCCGCACAGATACGCAGTATTTT. Residues: CASSLWEGRTDTQYF.

CDR3 DNA: TGTGCCAGCATTGGGGGCACAGGGGGCGTCACTGAAGCTTTCTTT. Its protein is CASIGGTGGVTEAFF. The genes are TRBV28 and TRBJ1-1; TRBD1 agrees at 9 bases. The germline CDR1 and CDR2 sequences are MDHEN and SYDVKM. The CDR3 consists of 15 residues. V trimming: 7 bases; J trimming: 4 bases; junction bases outside the gene matches: 10. The full variable domain, completed using reference TRBV28 and TRBJ1-1, is DVKVTQSSRYLVKRTGEKVFLECVQDMDHENMFWYRQDPGLGLRLIYFSYDVKMKEKGDIPEGYSVSREKKERFSLILESASTNQTSMYLCASIGGTGGVTEAFFGQGTRLTVV.

J is TRBJ2-1 and V is TRBV6-6; TRBD2 agrees at 8 bases. Germline trimming cut 10 bases from V and 5 bases from J; bases unmatched to any gene: 13. Looked up from germline, CDR1 is MNHNY and CDR2 is SVGAGI (reference sequence). The CDR3 spans 15 residues. The DNA for the CDR3 is TGTGCCATCAACTCTCGGGAGGGCTGGGACAATGAGCAGTTCTTC. It encodes CAINSREGWDNEQFF.

The V gene is TRBV7-2, the J gene TRBJ2-1; D is perhaps TRBD2 (5 bases). Germline CDR1 and CDR2: SGHTA and FQGNSA. The CDR3 is 15 amino acids. Between the trimmed V and J ends, which lost 2 bases and 0 bases, there was a span of 8 bases. In nucleotides, the CDR3 is TGTGCCAGCAGCTTACACCTAGCCTCCTACAATGAGCAGTTCTTC. Translated: CASSLHLASYNEQFF.

The chain links TRBV27 to TRBJ2-3; unclear D gene. V dropped 5 bases and J dropped 2 bases, with 11 bases sitting between them. Germline CDR1 reads MNHEY; CDR2 reads SMNVEV (reference sequence). CDR3 length equals 14 residues. CDR3 loop: CASSIIYDTDTQYF. The CDR3 bases are TGTGCCAGCAGTATTATCTACGACACAGATACGCAGTATTTT.

The V gene is TRBV9, the J gene TRBJ2-3; D perhaps matches TRBD2 (5 bases). The CDR3 has 16 amino acids. Germline V CDR1 and CDR2: SGDLS, YYNGEE. With 4 bases removed from V and 3 bases from J, the gap between germline ends came to 18 bases. The CDR3 reads CASSPQAAPGTDTQYF. CDR3 bases: TGTGCCAGCAGCCCCCAAGCGGCTCCGGGAACAGATACGCAGTATTTT.

The CDR3 sequence: CASSDTSGSLETQYF. CDR3 DNA sequence: TGTGCCAGCAGCGACACTAGCGGGAGTCTAGAGACCCAGTACTTC. The chain uses TRBV9 and TRBJ2-5; 11 nucleotides match TRBD2. The CDR3 consists of 15 residues. V lost 3 bases and J lost 4; bases outside the gene matches: 5. Germline CDR1 SGDLS, CDR2 YYNGEE.

The chain uses TRBV9 and TRBJ2-2; D may be TRBD2 (6 bases). V lost 2 bases to trimming and J lost 7 bases, with 18 bases between them. CDR1 and CDR2 (germline): SGDLS, YYNGEE. This CDR3 spans 16 amino acids. CDR3 sequence (DNA): TGTGCCAGCAGCGTCTCCTCAGGGACTTGGGGCGGGGAGCTGTTTTTT. Encoded protein: CASSVSSGTWGGELFF.

As regards this clone: The junction departs from the called germline gene at one end, perhaps through a read error. The V call is TRBV11-2, the J call TRBJ2-7; 12 nucleotides line up with TRBD1. From germline, CDR1 is SGHAT and CDR2 FQNNGV. This CDR3 region has 16 residues. CDR3 in amino acids: CAGSLAPGQGAYEQYF. CDR3 sequence (DNA): TGTGCCGGCAGCTTAGCTCCGGGACAGGGGGCGTACGAGCAGTACTTC.

The CDR3 DNA reads as TGCGCCAGCAGTGGGGGCTCACCCCTCCACTTT. Protein sequence: CASSGGSPLHF. The gene calls are TRBV10-2 and TRBJ1-6; TRBD1 might be the D (5 bases). Germline lookup yields CDR1 WSHSY and CDR2 SAAADI. The V end lost 4 bases, the J end lost 10 bases, and 5 bases lay between the germline ends. CDR3 length: 11 amino acids.

This clone was counted only a few times. The chain couples TRBV7-2 to TRBJ1-5; TRBD1 is a possible D gene (5 bases). The germline V gene encodes CDR1 SGHTA and CDR2 FQGNSA. Trimming stripped 5 bases from V and 2 bases from J, with 19 bases between. There are 17 residues in the CDR3. CDR3 in DNA: TGTGCCAGCAGCCCCGAGGCGGGGGGAGTCGGCAATCAGCCCCAGCATTTT. It encodes CASSPEAGGVGNQPQHF.